The rows below give T cell receptor beta chains drawn from one sample of a study of T cells in Graves' hyperthyroidism and ophthalmopathy. TCRdb itself ran the multiplex PCR reads through MiXCR, one entry per CDR3 protein. The sample has some 700,000 distinct CDR3 sequences; around 15% are singletons. Source material: blood. The receptors originated from a man in his fifties or sixties with Graves' hyperthyroidism. Both conserved end residues are part of each CDR3. The D gene is left open where the match is weak. Clone size is not always given. Where it is, it says once, few, many or a class for expanded clones.

TRBV5-1	18	TRBJ1-6	.	.	TGCGCCAGCAGCTTGGTACCGGGACACCCGGTAGAGGGGTCACCCCTCCACTTT	CASSLVPGHPVEGSPLHF
TRBV20-1	14	TRBJ2-7	few	.	TGCAGTGCTAGGGACAGCCGAGACCAAAACGAGCAGTACTTC	CSARDSRDQNEQYF
TRBV28	12	TRBJ1-5	many	.	TGTGCCAGCACCACAGGGTGCCAGCCCCAGCATTTT	CASTTGCQPQHF
TRBV30	13	TRBJ2-3	many	.	TGTGCCTGGAGTGTAGGGGAGACAGATACGCAGTATTTT	CAWSVGETDTQYF
TRBV6-1	19	TRBJ2-6	few	TRBD2	TGTGCCAGCTTAAAAGAACGACCCATCGGGGGGGCTGGGGCCAACGTCCTGACTTTC	CASLKERPIGGAGANVLTF
TRBV27	14	TRBJ2-2	many	.	TGTGCCAGCAATCGTGGACGGGACACCGGGGAGCTGTTTTTT	CASNRGRDTGELFF
TRBV7-9	14	TRBJ2-7	.	.	TGTGCCAGCAGCTCCAGGGTCACCCTCGGGGAGCAGTACTTC	CASSSRVTLGEQYF
TRBV28	14	TRBJ1-2	.	.	TGTGCCAGCAGTTGGGGGGGCTCAACCTATGGCTACACCTTC	CASSWGGSTYGYTF
TRBV24-1	18	TRBJ2-1	.	.	TGTGCCACCAGTGTTGGGCAGGGAATGAGCCATTCCTACAATGAGCAGTTCTTC	CATSVGQGMSHSYNEQFF
TRBV28	14	TRBJ2-7	many	.	TGTGCCAGCAGTTTATCAGGGACCCACTACGAGCAGTACTTC	CASSLSGTHYEQYF
TRBV12-3/TRBV12-4	17	TRBJ2-1	many	.	TGTGCCAGCAGTTCCCTGGTTGCGGGGAGCTCCTACAATGAGCAGTTCTTC	CASSSLVAGSSYNEQFF
TRBV12-3/TRBV12-4	14	TRBJ1-2	many	.	TGTGCCAGCAGTTTAATAATGACGGAGCACGGCTACACCTTC	CASSLIMTEHGYTF
TRBV11-2	14	TRBJ2-5	.	TRBD1	TGTGCCAGCAGCTTACAAACGGACAGGGGGATAAAGTACTTC	CASSLQTDRGIKYF
TRBV7-6	19	TRBJ2-5	few	TRBD2	TGTGCCAGCAGCTTGTATACCGCACTAGCGGGAGGGCCTTGGGAGACCCAGTACTTC	CASSLYTALAGGPWETQYF
TRBV28	17	TRBJ1-2	many	.	TGTGCCAGCAGGGTCGGGCTGTCGTTTAAAGCTAACTATGGCTACACCTTC	CASRVGLSFKANYGYTF
TRBV18	15	TRBJ2-2	few	.	TGTGCCAGCTCACCACCGGACCGAGTTGCCGGGGAGCTGTTTTTT	CASSPPDRVAGELFF
TRBV5-1	14	TRBJ2-7	many	.	TGCGCCAGCAGCCCGATGTTTGACGGCCACGAGCAGTACTTC	CASSPMFDGHEQYF
TRBV5-1	15	TRBJ2-7	few	TRBD2	TGTGCCAGCAGCTTAGGTCGGGGGGGCTCCTACGAGCAGTACTTC	CASSLGRGGSYEQYF
TRBV28	19	TRBJ1-5	.	.	TGTGCCAGCAGTTCTCGCCCCGGGACAAACGGATATAGCAATCAGCCCCAGCATTTT	CASSSRPGTNGYSNQPQHF
TRBV28	13	TRBJ1-2	few	.	TGTGCCAGCAGTTATAGCGCCTCCTTTGGCTACACCTTC	CASSYSASFGYTF
TRBV6-1	15	TRBJ2-1	.	TRBD1	TGTGCCAGCAGGAATGGACAGGGGGGCTACAATGAGCAGTTCTTC	CASRNGQGGYNEQFF
TRBV2	15	TRBJ1-5	.	TRBD1	TGTGCCAGCACCAGGACAGGGGGCGGCAATCAGCCCCAGCATTTT	CASTRTGGGNQPQHF
TRBV12-3/TRBV12-4	14	TRBJ2-7	.	TRBD2	TGTGCCAGTAGGACTAGCGGCCCTTCCTACGAGCAGTACTTC	CASRTSGPSYEQYF
TRBV20-1	14	TRBJ2-1	many	TRBD2	TGCAGTGCTCCGCGGACTAGCGGAACCAATGAGCAGTTCTTC	CSAPRTSGTNEQFF
TRBV20-1	13	TRBJ2-5	few	.	TGCAGTGCTAGAGAGCCAGGCCAAGAGACCCAGTACTTC	CSAREPGQETQYF
TRBV20-1	15	TRBJ1-2	few	.	TGCAGTGCCCCCCCGGGGGGGGCCGCGTATGGTGGCTACACCTTC	CSAPPGGAAYGGYTF
TRBV20-1	14	TRBJ1-4	.	TRBD1	TGCGGTGCTAGAGATGACAGGGGGGATGAAAAACTGTTTTTT	CGARDDRGDEKLFF
TRBV7-9	15	TRBJ2-3	.	.	TGTGCCAGCAGCTCCCTACTTGCGAGCACAGATACGCAGTATTTT	CASSSLLASTDTQYF
TRBV27	16	TRBJ2-5	many	.	TGTGCCAGCAGTTTATCTGGGTTTCAGGTCCAAGAGACCCAGTACTTC	CASSLSGFQVQETQYF
TRBV29-1	14	TRBJ2-5	few	TRBD2	TGCAGCGCAGACGGGACTAGCGGGGGAAAGACCCAGTACTTC	CSADGTSGGKTQYF
TRBV28	12	TRBJ1-1	.	.	TGTGCCAGCAGTTTTGGGACAACTGAAGCTTTCTTT	CASSFGTTEAFF
TRBV7-2	12	TRBJ1-6	many	.	TGTGCCAGCAGCTTACCCAATTCACCCCTCCACTTT	CASSLPNSPLHF
TRBV18	14	TRBJ2-3	many	.	TGTGCCAGCTCAGCTATGGACAGAAGGGATACGCAGTATTTT	CASSAMDRRDTQYF
TRBV11-2	15	TRBJ2-1	many	.	TGTGCCAGCAGCCAACGAGATCTGGGCTGGGATGAGCAGTTCTTC	CASSQRDLGWDEQFF
TRBV19	14	TRBJ1-2	.	.	TGTGCCAGTAGTATCAGTGGGCGAAGCTATGGCTACACCTTC	CASSISGRSYGYTF
TRBV20-1	15	TRBJ2-1	few	TRBD2	TGCAGTGCTTGGGGGACGGGCGGGGGATACAATGAGCAGTTCTTC	CSAWGTGGGYNEQFF
TRBV9	14	TRBJ1-5	.	.	TGTGCCAGCAGCGTAGGAAGGGTGAATCAGCCCCAGCATTTT	CASSVGRVNQPQHF
TRBV3-1	15	TRBJ1-5	few	.	TGTGCCAGCAGCCAATATGGGACAAGCAATCAGCCCCAGCATTTT	CASSQYGTSNQPQHF
TRBV13	15	TRBJ1-3	few	TRBD1	TGTGCCAGCAGCTTACAGGGGGCGCTCGGAAACACCATATATTTT	CASSLQGALGNTIYF
TRBV7-8	14	TRBJ2-7	many	.	TGTGCCAGCAGCTTACGGGCCCCCTCCTACGAGCAGTACTTC	CASSLRAPSYEQYF
TRBV10-3	15	TRBJ1-5	.	TRBD1	TGTGCCGGGATCTGGGGACAGGGAGGAAATCAGCCCCAGCATTTT	CAGIWGQGGNQPQHF
TRBV7-2	15	TRBJ2-1	few	TRBD2	TGTGCCAGCAAACCGGGGCTAGCGGACTACAATGAGCAGTTCTTC	CASKPGLADYNEQFF
TRBV20-1	16	TRBJ2-5	.	TRBD2	TGCAGTGCACCGTTATCTAGCGGGTACCTAGTGGAGACCCAGTACTTC	CSAPLSSGYLVETQYF
TRBV28	14	TRBJ1-2	few	TRBD1	TGTGCCAGCAGTCCCTGGACAGGGGACTATGGCTACACCTTC	CASSPWTGDYGYTF
TRBV7-2	15	TRBJ1-2	.	TRBD1	TGTGCCAGCAGCCTCTCGGACAGGGCTAACTATGGCTACACCTTC	CASSLSDRANYGYTF
TRBV12-3/TRBV12-4	13	TRBJ1-1	many	.	TGTGCCAGCAGTTTAGTACGGGACAATAGGGCTTTCTTT	CASSLVRDNRAFF
TRBV3-1	14	TRBJ1-2	few	.	TGTGCCAGCAGCCCGGATCAGGGCCACTATGGCTACACCTTC	CASSPDQGHYGYTF
TRBV2	15	TRBJ1-6	many	.	TGTGCCAGCAAACTACAGGGCAGACAAAGTTCACCCCTCCACTTT	CASKLQGRQSSPLHF